The T cell receptor (beta chain) under discussion was sequenced for a study of blood T cell repertoires in COVID-19. Clones were read by immunoSEQ multiplex PCR, and TCRdb kept only the in-frame ones, dropping some. The sample includes over 150,000 clones, 80% to 90% of them seen just once. CDR3 length equals 14 residues. Per the germline V gene, CDR1 is MNHEY and CDR2 is SVGAGI. V lost 5 bases and J 5 bases, leaving 12 bases between the germline ends. This TCR was recovered from a human donor in a cohort sampled during active COVID-19. The sample comprised peripheral blood. V gene TRBV6-5 combines with J gene TRBJ1-4; weak D call: TRBD1 (6 bases). The CDR3 loop is CASSRTVGNEKLFF. DNA for the CDR3: TGTGCCAGCAGTCGGACAGTTGGGAATGAAAAACTGTTTTTT.